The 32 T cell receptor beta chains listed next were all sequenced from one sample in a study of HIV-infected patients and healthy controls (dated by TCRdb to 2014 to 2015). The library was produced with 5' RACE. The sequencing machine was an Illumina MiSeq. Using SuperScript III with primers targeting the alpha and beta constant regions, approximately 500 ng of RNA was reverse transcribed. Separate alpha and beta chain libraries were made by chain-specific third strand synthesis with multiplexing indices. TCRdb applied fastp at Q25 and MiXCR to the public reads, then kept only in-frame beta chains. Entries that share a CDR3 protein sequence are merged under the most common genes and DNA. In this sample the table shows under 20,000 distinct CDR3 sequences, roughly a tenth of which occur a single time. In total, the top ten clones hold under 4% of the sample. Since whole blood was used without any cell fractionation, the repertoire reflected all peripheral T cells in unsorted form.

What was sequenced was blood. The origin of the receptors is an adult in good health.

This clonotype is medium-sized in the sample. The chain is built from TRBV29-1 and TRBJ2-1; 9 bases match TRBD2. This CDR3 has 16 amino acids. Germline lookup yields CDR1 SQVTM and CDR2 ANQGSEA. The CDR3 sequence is CTRGPLAGSSYNEQFF. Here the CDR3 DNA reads TGCACCCGTGGCCCTCTAGCGGGAAGCTCCTACAATGAGCAGTTCTTC.

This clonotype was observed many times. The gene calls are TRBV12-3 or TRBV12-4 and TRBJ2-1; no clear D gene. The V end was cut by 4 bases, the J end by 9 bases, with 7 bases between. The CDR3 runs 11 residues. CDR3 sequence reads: CASSYNGEQFF. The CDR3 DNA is TGTGCCAGCAGTTACAACGGTGAGCAGTTCTTC.

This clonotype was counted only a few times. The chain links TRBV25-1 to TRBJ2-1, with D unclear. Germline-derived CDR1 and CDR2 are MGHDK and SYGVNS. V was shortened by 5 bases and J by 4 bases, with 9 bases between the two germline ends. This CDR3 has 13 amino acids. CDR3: CASSSKGYNEQFF. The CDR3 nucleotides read TGTGCCAGCAGTTCGAAAGGGTACAATGAGCAGTTCTTC. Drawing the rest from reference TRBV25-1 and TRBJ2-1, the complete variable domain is EADIYQTPRYLVIGTGKKITLECSQTMGHDKMYWYQQDPGMELHLIHYSYGVNSTEKGDLSSESTVSRIRTEHFPLTLESARPSHTSQYLCASSSKGYNEQFFGPGTRLTVL.

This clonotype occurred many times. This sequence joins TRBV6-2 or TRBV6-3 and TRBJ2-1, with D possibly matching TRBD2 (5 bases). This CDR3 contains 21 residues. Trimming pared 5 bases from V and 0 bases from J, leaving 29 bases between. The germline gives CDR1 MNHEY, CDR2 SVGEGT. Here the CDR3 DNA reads TGTGCCAGCAGTACTCATCCCTCATCAGACGGCGAGCGGAGCTCCTACAATGAGCAGTTCTTC. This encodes CASSTHPSSDGERSSYNEQFF.

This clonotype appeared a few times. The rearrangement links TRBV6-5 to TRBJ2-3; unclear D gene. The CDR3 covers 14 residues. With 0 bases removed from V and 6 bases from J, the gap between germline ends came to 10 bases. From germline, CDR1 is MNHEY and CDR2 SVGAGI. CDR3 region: CASSYSLVADTQYF. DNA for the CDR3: TGTGCCAGCAGTTACTCGCTAGTGGCGGATACGCAGTATTTT.

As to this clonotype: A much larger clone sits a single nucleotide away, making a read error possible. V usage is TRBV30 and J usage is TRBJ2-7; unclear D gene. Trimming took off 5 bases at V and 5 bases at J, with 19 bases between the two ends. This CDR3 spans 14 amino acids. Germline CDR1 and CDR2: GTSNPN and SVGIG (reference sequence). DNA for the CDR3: TGTGCCTGGGAACCATTGACTGCAACCGACGAGCAGTACTTC. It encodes CAWEPLTATDEQYF.

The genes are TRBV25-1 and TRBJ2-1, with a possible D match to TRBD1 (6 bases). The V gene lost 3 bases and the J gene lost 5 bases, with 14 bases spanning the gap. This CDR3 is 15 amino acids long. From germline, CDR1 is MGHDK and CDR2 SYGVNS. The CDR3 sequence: CASSELRGPDNEQFF. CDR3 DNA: TGTGCCAGCAGTGAGCTCAGGGGTCCCGACAATGAGCAGTTCTTC. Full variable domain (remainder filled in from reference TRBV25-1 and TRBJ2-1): EADIYQTPRYLVIGTGKKITLECSQTMGHDKMYWYQQDPGMELHLIHYSYGVNSTEKGDLSSESTVSRIRTEHFPLTLESARPSHTSQYLCASSELRGPDNEQFFGPGTRLTVL.

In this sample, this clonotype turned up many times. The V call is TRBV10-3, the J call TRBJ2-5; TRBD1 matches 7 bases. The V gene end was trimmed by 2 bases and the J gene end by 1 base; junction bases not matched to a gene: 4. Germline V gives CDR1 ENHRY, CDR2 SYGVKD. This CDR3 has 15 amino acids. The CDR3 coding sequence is TGTGCCATCAGTGAGACCCGGGACAGCCAAGAGACCCAGTACTTC. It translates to CAISETRDSQETQYF.

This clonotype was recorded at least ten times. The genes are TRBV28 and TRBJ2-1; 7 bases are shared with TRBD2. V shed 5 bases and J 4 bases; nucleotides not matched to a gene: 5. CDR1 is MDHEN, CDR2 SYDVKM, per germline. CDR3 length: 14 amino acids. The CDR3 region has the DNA TGTGCCAGCAGTGAAAGCGGGGTATACAATGAGCAGTTCTTC. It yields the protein CASSESGVYNEQFF. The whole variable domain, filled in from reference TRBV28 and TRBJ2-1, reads DVKVTQSSRYLVKRTGEKVFLECVQDMDHENMFWYRQDPGLGLRLIYFSYDVKMKEKGDIPEGYSVSREKKERFSLILESASTNQTSMYLCASSESGVYNEQFFGPGTRLTVL.

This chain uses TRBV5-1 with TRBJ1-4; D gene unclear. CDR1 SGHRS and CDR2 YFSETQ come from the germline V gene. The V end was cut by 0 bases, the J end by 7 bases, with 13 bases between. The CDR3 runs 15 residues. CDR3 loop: CASSLGPVRGEKLFF. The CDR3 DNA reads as TGCGCCAGCAGCTTGGGGCCCGTTCGAGGTGAAAAACTGTTTTTT.

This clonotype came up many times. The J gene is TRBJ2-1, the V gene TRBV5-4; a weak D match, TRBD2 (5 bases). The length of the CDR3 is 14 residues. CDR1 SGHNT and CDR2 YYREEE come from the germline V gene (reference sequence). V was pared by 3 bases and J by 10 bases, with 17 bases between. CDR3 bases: TGTGCCAGCAGCTCTCTGGACGGGGTCATGGAGCAGTTCTTC. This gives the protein CASSSLDGVMEQFF.

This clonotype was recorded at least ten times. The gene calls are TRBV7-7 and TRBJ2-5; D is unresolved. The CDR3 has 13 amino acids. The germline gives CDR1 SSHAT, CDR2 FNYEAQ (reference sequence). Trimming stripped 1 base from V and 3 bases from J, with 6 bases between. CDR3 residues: CASSLGSEETQYF. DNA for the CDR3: TGTGCCAGCAGCTTAGGTAGTGAAGAGACCCAGTACTTC. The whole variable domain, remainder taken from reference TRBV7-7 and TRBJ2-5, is GAGVSQSPRYKVTKRGQDVTLRCDPISSHATLYWYQQALGQGPEFLTYFNYEAQPDKSGLPSDRFSAERPEGSISTLTIQRTEQRDSAMYRCASSLGSEETQYFGPGTRLLVL.

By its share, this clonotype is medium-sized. The CDR3 bases are TGTGCCAGCAGCCCAAGGGGAACCGGGGAGCTGTTTTTT. Translated, it gives CASSPRGTGELFF. This sequence joins TRBV3-1 and TRBJ2-2; a possible D gene is TRBD1 (5 bases). This CDR3 comprises 13 residues. The germline CDR1 and CDR2 sequences are LGHDT and YNNKEL (reference sequence). V was pared by 4 bases and J by 5 bases, with 8 bases between.

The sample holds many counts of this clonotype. The CDR3 loop reads CSVSVYGGSSTDTQYF. The CDR3 bases are TGCAGTGTTTCGGTTTACGGGGGGTCTAGCACAGATACGCAGTATTTT. This sequence joins TRBV20-1 and TRBJ2-3; 7 nucleotides line up with TRBD2. The CDR3 has 16 amino acids. The germline V gene encodes CDR1 DFQATT and CDR2 SNEGSKA (reference sequence). Trimming removed 7 bases from V and 0 bases from J; junction bases left unmatched: 13.

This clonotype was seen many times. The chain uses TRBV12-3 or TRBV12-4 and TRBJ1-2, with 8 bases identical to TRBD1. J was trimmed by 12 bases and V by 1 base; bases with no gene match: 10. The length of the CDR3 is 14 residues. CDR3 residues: CASSLGTGQDANTF. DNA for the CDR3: TGTGCCAGCAGTTTAGGGACGGGACAGGACGCTAACACCTTC.

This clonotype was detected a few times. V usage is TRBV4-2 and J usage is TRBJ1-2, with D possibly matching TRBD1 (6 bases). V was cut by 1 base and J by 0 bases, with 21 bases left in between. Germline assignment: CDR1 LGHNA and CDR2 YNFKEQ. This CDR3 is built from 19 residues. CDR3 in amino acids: CASSQVFSRTGIANYGYTF. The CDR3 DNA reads TGTGCCAGCAGCCAAGTCTTCAGTCGAACAGGGATAGCTAACTATGGCTACACCTTC.

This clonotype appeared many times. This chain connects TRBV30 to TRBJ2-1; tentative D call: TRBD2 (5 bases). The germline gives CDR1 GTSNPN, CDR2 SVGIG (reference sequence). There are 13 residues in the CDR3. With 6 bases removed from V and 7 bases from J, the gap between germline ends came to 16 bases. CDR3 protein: CACPGPTGNEQFF. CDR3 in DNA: TGTGCCTGTCCGGGTCCTACGGGGAATGAGCAGTTCTTC.

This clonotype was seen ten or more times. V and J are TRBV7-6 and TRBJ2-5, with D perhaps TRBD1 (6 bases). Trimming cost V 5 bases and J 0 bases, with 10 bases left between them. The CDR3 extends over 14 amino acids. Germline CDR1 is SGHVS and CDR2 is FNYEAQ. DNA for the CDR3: TGTGCCAGCAGCAACACAGGGAACCAAGAGACCCAGTACTTC. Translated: CASSNTGNQETQYF.

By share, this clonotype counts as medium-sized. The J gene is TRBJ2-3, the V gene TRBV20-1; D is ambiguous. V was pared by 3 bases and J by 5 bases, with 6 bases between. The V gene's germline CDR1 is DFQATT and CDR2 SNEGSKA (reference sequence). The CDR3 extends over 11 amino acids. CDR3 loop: CSARGGDTQYF. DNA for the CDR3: TGCAGTGCTAGGGGTGGAGATACGCAGTATTTT.

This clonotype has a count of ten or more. The CDR3 region has the DNA TGTGCCAGCAGCGGATGGACTAGCGGGAGGAGTCACGAGCAGTACTTC. It translates to CASSGWTSGRSHEQYF. This chain connects TRBV7-2 to TRBJ2-7; the match to TRBD2 covers 14 bases. Germline V gives CDR1 SGHTA, CDR2 FQGNSA. Germline trimming cut 5 bases from V and 5 bases from J; bases unmatched to any gene: 8. The CDR3 has 16 residues. Looking up the rest from reference TRBV7-2 and TRBJ2-7 gives the full variable domain: GAGVSQSPSNKVTEKGKDVELRCDPISGHTALYWYRQSLGQGLEFLIYFQGNSAPDKSGLPSDRFSAERTGGSVSTLTIQRTQQEDSAVYLCASSGWTSGRSHEQYFGPGTRLTVT.

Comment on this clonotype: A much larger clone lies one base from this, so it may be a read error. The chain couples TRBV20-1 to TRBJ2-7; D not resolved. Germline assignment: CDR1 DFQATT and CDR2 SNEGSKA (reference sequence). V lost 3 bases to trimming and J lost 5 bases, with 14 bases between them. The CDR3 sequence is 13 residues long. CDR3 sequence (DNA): TGCAGTGCTAGGAACCGGCAGGTCAACGAGCAGTACTTC. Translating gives CSARNRQVNEQYF.

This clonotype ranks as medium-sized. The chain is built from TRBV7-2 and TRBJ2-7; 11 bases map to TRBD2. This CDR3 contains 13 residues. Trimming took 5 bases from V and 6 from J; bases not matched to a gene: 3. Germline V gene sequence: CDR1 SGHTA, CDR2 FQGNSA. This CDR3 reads CASSRGTSGEQYF. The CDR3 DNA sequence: TGTGCCAGCAGCCGCGGGACTAGCGGCGAGCAGTACTTC.

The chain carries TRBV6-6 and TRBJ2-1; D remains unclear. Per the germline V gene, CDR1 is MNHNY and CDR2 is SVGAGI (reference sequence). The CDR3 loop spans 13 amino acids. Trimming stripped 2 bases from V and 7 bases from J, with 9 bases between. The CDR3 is CASSYSIVNEQFF. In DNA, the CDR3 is TGTGCCAGCAGTTACAGCATCGTAAATGAGCAGTTCTTC.

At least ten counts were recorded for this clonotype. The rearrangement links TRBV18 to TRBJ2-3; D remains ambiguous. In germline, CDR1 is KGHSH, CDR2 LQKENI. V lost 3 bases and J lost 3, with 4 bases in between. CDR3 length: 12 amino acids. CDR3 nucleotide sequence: TGTGCCAGCTCACCGTCTACAGATACGCAGTATTTT. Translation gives CASSPSTDTQYF. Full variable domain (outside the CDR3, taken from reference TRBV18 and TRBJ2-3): NAGVMQNPRHLVRRRGQEARLRCSPMKGHSHVYWYRQLPEEGLKFMVYLQKENIIDESGMPKERFSAEFPKEGPSILRIQQVVRGDSAAYFCASSPSTDTQYFGPGTRLTVL.

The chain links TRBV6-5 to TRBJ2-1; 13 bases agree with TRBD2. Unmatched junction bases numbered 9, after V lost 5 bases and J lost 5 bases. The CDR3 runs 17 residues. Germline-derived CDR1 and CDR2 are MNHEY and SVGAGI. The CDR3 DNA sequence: TGTGCCAGCAGTGTCGGGACTAGCGGGATCATAGACAATGAGCAGTTCTTC. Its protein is CASSVGTSGIIDNEQFF.

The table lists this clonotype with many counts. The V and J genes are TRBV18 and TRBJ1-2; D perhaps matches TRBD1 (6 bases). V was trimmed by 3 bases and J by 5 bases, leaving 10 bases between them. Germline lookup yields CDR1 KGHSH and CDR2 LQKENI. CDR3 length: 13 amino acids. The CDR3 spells CASSPDSSYGYTF. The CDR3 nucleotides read TGTGCCAGCTCACCGGACAGCTCATATGGCTACACCTTC.

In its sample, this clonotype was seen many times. This CDR3 is CASSPNRDRGIGGELFF. CDR3 nucleotides: TGTGCCAGCAGCCCAAATAGGGACAGGGGAATTGGCGGGGAGCTGTTTTTT. The V gene is TRBV7-7, the J gene TRBJ2-2; TRBD1 aligns across 10 bases. CDR3 length: 17 amino acids. V shed 5 bases, J shed 7 bases, and the junction held 13 bases outside the gene matches. The germline gives CDR1 SSHAT, CDR2 FNYEAQ (reference sequence).

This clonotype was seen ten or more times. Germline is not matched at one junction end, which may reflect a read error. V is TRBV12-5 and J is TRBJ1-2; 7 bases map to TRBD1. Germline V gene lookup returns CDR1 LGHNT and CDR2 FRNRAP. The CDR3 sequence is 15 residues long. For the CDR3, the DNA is TGTGCTAGTGGTTGGGACAGCCACCCTAACTACGGCTACACCTTC. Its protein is CASGWDSHPNYGYTF.

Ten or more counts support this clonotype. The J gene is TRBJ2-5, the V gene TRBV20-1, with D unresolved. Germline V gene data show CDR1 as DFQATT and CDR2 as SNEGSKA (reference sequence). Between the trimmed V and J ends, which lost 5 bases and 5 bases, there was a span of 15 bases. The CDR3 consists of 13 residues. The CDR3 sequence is CSAHPGVEETQYF. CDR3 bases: TGCAGTGCTCATCCTGGGGTAGAGGAGACCCAGTACTTC.

CDR3 in amino acids: CASSRSIAGQHNEQFF. The CDR3 DNA reads as TGTGCCAGCAGCCGCTCTATCGCCGGACAGCACAATGAGCAGTTCTTC. The J gene is TRBJ2-1, the V gene TRBV7-9; D perhaps matches TRBD1 (6 bases). Trimming took 5 bases from V and 5 from J, leaving 19 bases between them. Germline assignment: CDR1 SEHNR and CDR2 FQNEAQ (reference sequence). The CDR3 length is 16 residues.

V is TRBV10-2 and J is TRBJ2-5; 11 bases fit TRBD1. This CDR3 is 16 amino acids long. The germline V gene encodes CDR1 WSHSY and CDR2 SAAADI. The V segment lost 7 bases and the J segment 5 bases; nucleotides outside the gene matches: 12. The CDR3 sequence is CASTTGTGGSGETQYF. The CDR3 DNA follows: TGCGCCAGCACCACCGGGACAGGGGGTTCGGGCGAGACCCAGTACTTC.

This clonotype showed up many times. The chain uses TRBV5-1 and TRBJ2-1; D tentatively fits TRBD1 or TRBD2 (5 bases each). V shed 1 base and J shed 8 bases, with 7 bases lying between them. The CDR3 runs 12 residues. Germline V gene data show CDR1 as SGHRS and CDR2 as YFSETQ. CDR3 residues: CASSLLGDEQFF. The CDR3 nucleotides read TGCGCCAGCAGCTTGTTGGGGGATGAGCAGTTCTTC.